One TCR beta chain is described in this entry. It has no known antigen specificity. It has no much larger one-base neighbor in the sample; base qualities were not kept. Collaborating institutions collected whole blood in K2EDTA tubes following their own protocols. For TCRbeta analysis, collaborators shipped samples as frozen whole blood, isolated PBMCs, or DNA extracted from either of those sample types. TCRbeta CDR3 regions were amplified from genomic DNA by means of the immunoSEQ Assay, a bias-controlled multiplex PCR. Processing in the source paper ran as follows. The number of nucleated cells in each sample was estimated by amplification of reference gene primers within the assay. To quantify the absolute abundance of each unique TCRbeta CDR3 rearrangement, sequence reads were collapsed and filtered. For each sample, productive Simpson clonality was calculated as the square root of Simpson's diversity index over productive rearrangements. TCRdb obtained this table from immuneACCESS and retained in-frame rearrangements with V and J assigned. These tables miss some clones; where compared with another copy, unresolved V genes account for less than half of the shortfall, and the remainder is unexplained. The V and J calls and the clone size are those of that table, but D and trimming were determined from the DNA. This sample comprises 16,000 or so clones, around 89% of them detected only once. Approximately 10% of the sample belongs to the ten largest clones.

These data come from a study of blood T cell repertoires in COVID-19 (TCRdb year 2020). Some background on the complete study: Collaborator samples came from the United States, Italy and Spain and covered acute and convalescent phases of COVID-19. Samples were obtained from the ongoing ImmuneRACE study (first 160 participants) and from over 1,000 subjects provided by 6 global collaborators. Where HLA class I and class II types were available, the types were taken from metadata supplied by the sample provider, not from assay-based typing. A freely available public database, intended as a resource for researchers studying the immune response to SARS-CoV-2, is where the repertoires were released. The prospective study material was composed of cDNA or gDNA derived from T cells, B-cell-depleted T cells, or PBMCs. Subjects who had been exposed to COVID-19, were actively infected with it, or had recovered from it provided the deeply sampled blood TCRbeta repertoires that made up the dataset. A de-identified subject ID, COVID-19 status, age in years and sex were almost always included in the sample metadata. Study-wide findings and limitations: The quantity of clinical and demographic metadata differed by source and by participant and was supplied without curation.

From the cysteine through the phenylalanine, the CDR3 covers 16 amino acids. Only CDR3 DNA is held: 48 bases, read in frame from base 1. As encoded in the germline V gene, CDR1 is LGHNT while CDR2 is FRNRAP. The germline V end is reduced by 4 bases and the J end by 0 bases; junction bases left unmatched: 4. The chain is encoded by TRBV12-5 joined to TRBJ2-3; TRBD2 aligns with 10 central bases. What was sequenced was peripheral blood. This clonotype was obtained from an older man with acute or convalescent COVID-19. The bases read TGTGCTAGTGGTTCGGGACTAGCGCTTAGCACAGATACGCAGTATTTT. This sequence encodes CASGSGLALSTDTQYF.